The 18 T cell receptor beta chains given below trace back to one sample, sequenced in a study of cytomegalovirus exposure and HLA in healthy donors. Primers: 60 Vbeta forward and 13 Jbeta reverse. Produced via immunoSEQ multiplex PCR; TCRdb's table is partial and in-frame only. This sample has 110,000 or so clones; 8.5% to 9% occur once, and the top ten carry 6%. Sequencing used PBMCs. The receptors shown here come from a middle-aged woman in good health and CMV-seropositive.

This clone was recorded a few times. The V gene is TRBV19, the J gene TRBJ2-5; 8 nucleotides line up with TRBD1. The CDR3 has 14 amino acids. Per germline, CDR1 LNHDA and CDR2 SQIVND (reference sequence). Unmatched junction bases numbered 4, after V lost 5 bases and J lost 2 bases. The CDR3 spells CASSAWDRQETQYF. The CDR3 DNA sequence: TGTGCCAGTAGTGCCTGGGACAGGCAAGAGACCCAGTACTTC.

This clone is a singleton in its sample. The chain combines TRBV5-5 with TRBJ1-2, with TRBD1 as a possible D gene (6 bases). CDR3 length: 13 residues. V dropped 3 bases and J dropped 6 bases, with 12 bases sitting between them. From germline, CDR1 is SGHKS and CDR2 YYEKEE (reference sequence). The CDR3 sequence is CASSWQGHDGYTF. The CDR3 DNA reads as TGTGCCAGCAGCTGGCAGGGGCATGATGGCTACACCTTC.

The rearrangement uses TRBV6-5 and TRBJ2-7, with TRBD2 matching over 12 bases. Germline assignment: CDR1 MNHEY and CDR2 SVGAGI. The length of the CDR3 is 15 residues. V gave up 5 bases and J gave up 2 bases; unmatched junction bases: 4. This chain's CDR3 is CASSPSGGVTYEQYF. CDR3 in DNA: TGTGCCAGCAGTCCTAGCGGGGGGGTGACCTACGAGCAGTACTTC.

This clone was seen a handful of times. V gene TRBV5-6 combines with J gene TRBJ1-1; 7 bases are a match to TRBD1. Germline V gives CDR1 SGHDT, CDR2 YYEEEE. V was clipped by 0 bases and J by 4 bases; unmatched bases: 6. The CDR3 consists of 15 residues. The CDR3 sequence is CASSLGQGSSTEAFF. DNA of the CDR3: TGTGCCAGCAGCTTGGGACAGGGCTCGAGCACTGAAGCTTTCTTT.

The V gene is TRBV19, the J gene TRBJ1-6; TRBD1 might be the D (5 bases). The CDR3 totals 14 residues. Germline lookup yields CDR1 LNHDA and CDR2 SQIVND (reference sequence). Trimming shortened V by 7 bases and J by 7 bases, and 14 bases separated the two germline ends. In DNA form, the CDR3 reads TGTGCCAGTACCCCGGGGGTAGGGAATTCACCCCTCCACTTT. Translating gives CASTPGVGNSPLHF.

This clone has more than one count but fewer than ten. The rearrangement links TRBV6-1 to TRBJ1-5; the D is unclear. Deletions cut 1 base from V and 2 bases from J, with 21 bases between. CDR3 length: 19 residues. The germline CDR1 and CDR2 sequences are MNHNS and SASEGT. The chain's CDR3 is CASSEVGEIGRPGNQPQHF. CDR3 nucleotides: TGTGCCAGCAGTGAAGTGGGCGAGATTGGGAGACCGGGCAATCAGCCCCAGCATTTT.

The V gene is TRBV27, the J gene TRBJ2-7; possible D gene TRBD1, 5 bases. Trimming left V 9 bases short and J 5 bases short, with 20 bases between. Germline loops: CDR1 MNHEY, CDR2 SMNVEV (reference sequence). The CDR3 contains 14 residues. In DNA, the CDR3 is TGTGCCAGTCGGGCTCTAAGGGGCCGGGACGAGCAGTACTTC. This encodes CASRALRGRDEQYF.

The chain is built from TRBV7-9 and TRBJ1-4; TRBD1 aligns across 7 bases. J was trimmed by 6 bases and V by 5 bases; bases with no gene match: 6. The CDR3 runs to 14 residues. Germline loops: CDR1 SEHNR, CDR2 FQNEAQ (reference sequence). The DNA for the CDR3 is TGTGCCAGCAGCATGGGACAGTATGATGAAAAACTGTTTTTT. Residues: CASSMGQYDEKLFF.

Points on this clone: The junction and the germline gene differ at one end; a read error may be behind it. In the same sample, other DNA sequences code for this CDR3. This chain connects TRBV14 to TRBJ1-6; D gene ambiguous. This CDR3 region has 15 residues. Germline V gene sequence: CDR1 SGHDN, CDR2 FVKESK. CDR3 sequence reads: CASSQPGSPNSPLHF. In DNA form, the CDR3 reads TGTGCCAGCAGCCAGCCAGGTTCCCCTAATTCACCCCTTCACTTT.

This rearrangement joins TRBV2 to TRBJ2-2, with 7 positions matching TRBD1. The germline gives CDR1 SNHLY, CDR2 FYNNEI. V shed 8 bases and J 0 bases; nucleotides not matched to a gene: 3. The CDR3 is 14 amino acids. The CDR3 sequence is CASVDRANTGELFF. The CDR3 DNA is TGTGCCAGCGTTGACAGGGCGAACACCGGGGAGCTGTTTTTT.

The J gene is TRBJ2-1, the V gene TRBV14, with 7 bases identical to TRBD1. Germline loops: CDR1 SGHDN, CDR2 FVKESK. This CDR3 is 20 amino acids long. The J segment lost 3 bases and the V segment lost 2 bases, leaving 19 bases of the junction unmatched. The CDR3 loop reads CASSQQIIHSGTANYNEQFF. The CDR3, as DNA: TGTGCCAGCAGCCAACAGATTATACACTCCGGGACAGCTAACTACAATGAGCAGTTCTTC.

The chain is built from TRBV2 and TRBJ1-5, with 7 bases matching TRBD1. Germline V gives CDR1 SNHLY, CDR2 FYNNEI. This CDR3 has 15 amino acids. The trim removed 6 bases at V and 4 bases at J, leaving 9 bases unmatched. The CDR3 region is CASSHNRGSNQPQHF. CDR3 sequence (DNA): TGTGCCAGCAGCCACAACAGGGGATCTAATCAGCCCCAGCATTTT.

This chain connects TRBV2 to TRBJ2-7; 7 bases align to TRBD1. The CDR3 is 13 residues long. In germline, CDR1 is SNHLY, CDR2 FYNNEI. Trimming removed 6 bases from V and 2 bases from J; junction bases left unmatched: 4. In nucleotides, the CDR3 is TGTGCCAGCAGGGACACAGGGGCCTACGAGCAGTACTTC. Translating gives CASRDTGAYEQYF.

The V and J genes are TRBV29-1 and TRBJ2-3; TRBD2 aligns across 14 bases. In germline, CDR1 is SQVTM, CDR2 ANQGSEA. This CDR3 is built from 16 residues. The ends lost 3 bases at V and 6 bases at J; junction bases unmatched: 8. CDR3 DNA: TGCAGCGTTGACCCGACTAGCGGGGGGGGTGCGGATACGCAGTATTTT. As protein: CSVDPTSGGGADTQYF.

V and J are TRBV7-9 and TRBJ1-5; no reliable D call. The CDR3 runs to 16 residues. V was pared by 1 base and J by 4 bases, with 14 bases between. Germline-derived CDR1 and CDR2 are SEHNR and FQNEAQ (reference sequence). This CDR3 is CASSLGASLGNQPQHF. In DNA form, the CDR3 reads TGTGCCAGCAGCTTAGGGGCCTCACTCGGAAATCAGCCCCAGCATTTT.

The chain joins TRBV6-1 to TRBJ2-7; 9 bases line up with TRBD1. The germline CDR1 and CDR2 sequences are MNHNS and SASEGT. Losses at the gene ends were 2 bases for V and 1 base for J; bases not matched to a gene: 3. The CDR3 is 15 residues long. This chain's CDR3 is CASSEPGQGSYEQYF. Written as DNA, the CDR3 is TGTGCCAGCAGTGAACCGGGACAGGGTTCCTACGAGCAGTACTTC.

This clone occurred a few times. The V call is TRBV6-6, the J call TRBJ2-7, with D perhaps matching TRBD2 (6 bases). V was shortened by 0 bases and J by 5 bases, with 8 bases between the two germline ends. CDR1 and CDR2 from the germline V gene are MNHNY and SVGAGI (reference sequence). CDR3 length equals 13 residues. The CDR3: CASSYSTGDEQYF. The CDR3 region has the DNA TGTGCCAGCAGTTACTCGACGGGGGACGAGCAGTACTTC.

This chain uses TRBV28 with TRBJ1-4, with D unresolved. Deletions cut 8 bases from V and 0 bases from J, with 10 bases between. CDR3 length equals 14 residues. Germline CDR1 MDHEN, CDR2 SYDVKM. CDR3 region: CASHSHATNEKLFF. The CDR3 bases are TGTGCCAGCCATTCACATGCAACTAATGAAAAACTGTTTTTT.